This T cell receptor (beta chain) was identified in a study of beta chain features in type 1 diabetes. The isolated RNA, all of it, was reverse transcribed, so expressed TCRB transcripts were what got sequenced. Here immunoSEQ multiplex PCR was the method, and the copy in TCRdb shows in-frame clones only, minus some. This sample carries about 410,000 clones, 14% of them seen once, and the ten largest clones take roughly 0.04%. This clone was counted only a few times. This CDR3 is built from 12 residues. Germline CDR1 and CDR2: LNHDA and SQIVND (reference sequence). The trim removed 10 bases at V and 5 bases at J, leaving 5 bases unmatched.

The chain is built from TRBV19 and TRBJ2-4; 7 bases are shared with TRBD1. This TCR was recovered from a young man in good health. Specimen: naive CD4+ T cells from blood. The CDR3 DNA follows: TGTGCCACAACGGGACAGCAAAACATTCAGTACTTC. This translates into CATTGQQNIQYF.